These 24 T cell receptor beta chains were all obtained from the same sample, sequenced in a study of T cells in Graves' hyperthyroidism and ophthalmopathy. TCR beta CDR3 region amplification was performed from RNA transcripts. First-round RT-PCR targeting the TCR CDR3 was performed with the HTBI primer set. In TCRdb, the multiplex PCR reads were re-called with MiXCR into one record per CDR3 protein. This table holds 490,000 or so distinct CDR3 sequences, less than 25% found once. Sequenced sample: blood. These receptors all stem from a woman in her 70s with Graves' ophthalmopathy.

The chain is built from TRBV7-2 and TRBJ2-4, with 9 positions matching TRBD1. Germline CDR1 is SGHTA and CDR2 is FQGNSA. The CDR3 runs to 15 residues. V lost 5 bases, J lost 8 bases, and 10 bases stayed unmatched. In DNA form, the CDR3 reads TGTGCCAGCAGCCGAAATCCGGGACAGGGTTACATTCAGTACTTC. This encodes CASSRNPGQGYIQYF.

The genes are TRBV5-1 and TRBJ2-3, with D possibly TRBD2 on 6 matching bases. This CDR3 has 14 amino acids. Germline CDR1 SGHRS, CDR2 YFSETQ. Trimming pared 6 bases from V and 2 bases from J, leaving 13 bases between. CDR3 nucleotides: TGCGCCAGCACCGGGGGATCCCCCACAGATACGCAGTATTTT. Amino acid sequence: CASTGGSPTDTQYF.

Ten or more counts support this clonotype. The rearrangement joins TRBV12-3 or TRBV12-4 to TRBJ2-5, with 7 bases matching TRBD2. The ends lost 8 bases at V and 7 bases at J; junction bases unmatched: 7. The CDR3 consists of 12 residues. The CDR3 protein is CASCLGEGTQYF. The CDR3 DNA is TGTGCCAGCTGCCTTGGGGAGGGGACCCAGTACTTC.

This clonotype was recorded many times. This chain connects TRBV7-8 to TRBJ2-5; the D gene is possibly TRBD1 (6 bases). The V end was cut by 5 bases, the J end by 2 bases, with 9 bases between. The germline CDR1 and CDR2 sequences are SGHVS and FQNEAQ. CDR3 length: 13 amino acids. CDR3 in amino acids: CASSLDRQETQYF. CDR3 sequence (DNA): TGTGCCAGCAGCCTGGACAGACAAGAGACCCAGTACTTC.

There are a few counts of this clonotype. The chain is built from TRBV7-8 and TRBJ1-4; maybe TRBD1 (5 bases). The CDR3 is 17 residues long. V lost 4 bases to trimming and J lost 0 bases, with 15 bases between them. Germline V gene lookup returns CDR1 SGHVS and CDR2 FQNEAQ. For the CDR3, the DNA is TGTGCCAGCAGCTCGTCAGGGACCTTTGCAACTAATGAAAAACTGTTTTTT. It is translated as CASSSSGTFATNEKLFF.

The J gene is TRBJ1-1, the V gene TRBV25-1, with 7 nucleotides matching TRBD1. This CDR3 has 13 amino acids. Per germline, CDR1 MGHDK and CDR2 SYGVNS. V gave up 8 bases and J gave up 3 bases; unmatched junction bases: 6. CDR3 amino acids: CASLGTADTEAFF. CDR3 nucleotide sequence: TGTGCCAGCCTAGGGACAGCCGACACTGAAGCTTTCTTT.

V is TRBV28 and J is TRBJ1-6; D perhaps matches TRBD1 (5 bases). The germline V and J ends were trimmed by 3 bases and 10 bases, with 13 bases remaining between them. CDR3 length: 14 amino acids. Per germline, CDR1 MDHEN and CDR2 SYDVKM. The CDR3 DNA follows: TGTGCCAGCAGTTTTCAGGGCGCCAAGTCACCCCTCCACTTT. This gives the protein CASSFQGAKSPLHF.

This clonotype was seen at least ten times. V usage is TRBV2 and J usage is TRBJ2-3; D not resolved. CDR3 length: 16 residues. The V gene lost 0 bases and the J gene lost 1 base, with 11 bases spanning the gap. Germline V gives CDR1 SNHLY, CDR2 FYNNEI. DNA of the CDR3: TGTGCCAGCAGTGAAGCGCTTGCTCCCGGCACAGATACGCAGTATTTT. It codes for CASSEALAPGTDTQYF. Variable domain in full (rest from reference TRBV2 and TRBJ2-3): EPEVTQTPSHQVTQMGQEVILRCVPISNHLYFYWYRQILGQKVEFLVSFYNNEISEKSEIFDDQFSVERPDGSNFTLKIRSTKLEDSAMYFCASSEALAPGTDTQYFGPGTRLTVL.

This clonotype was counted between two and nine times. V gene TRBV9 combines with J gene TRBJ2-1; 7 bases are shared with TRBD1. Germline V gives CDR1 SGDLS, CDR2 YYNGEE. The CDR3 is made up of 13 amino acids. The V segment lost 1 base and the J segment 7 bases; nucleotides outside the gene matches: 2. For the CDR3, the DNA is TGTGCCAGCAGCGTACTACAGGGGAATGAGCAGTTCTTC. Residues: CASSVLQGNEQFF. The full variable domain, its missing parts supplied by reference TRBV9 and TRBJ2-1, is DSGVTQTPKHLITATGQRVTLRCSPRSGDLSVYWYQQSLDQGLQFLIQYYNGEERAKGNILERFSAQQFPDLHSELNLSSLELGDSALYFCASSVLQGNEQFFGPGTRLTVL.

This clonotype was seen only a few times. The DNA of the CDR3 is TGCGCCAGCAGCTTCCGGACAGAGGGTGGCTACACCTTC. This codes for CASSFRTEGGYTF. The chain uses TRBV5-1 and TRBJ1-2, with D possibly matching TRBD1 (6 bases). V lost 2 bases, J lost 7 bases, and 12 bases lay in between. The CDR3 is 13 residues long. Germline V gene lookup returns CDR1 SGHRS and CDR2 YFSETQ.

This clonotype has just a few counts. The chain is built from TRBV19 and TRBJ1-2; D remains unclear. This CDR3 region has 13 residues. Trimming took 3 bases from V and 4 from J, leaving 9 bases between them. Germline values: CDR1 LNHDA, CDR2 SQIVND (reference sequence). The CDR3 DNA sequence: TGTGCCAGTAGTATCGCAGGTCCCTATGGCTACACCTTC. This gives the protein CASSIAGPYGYTF.

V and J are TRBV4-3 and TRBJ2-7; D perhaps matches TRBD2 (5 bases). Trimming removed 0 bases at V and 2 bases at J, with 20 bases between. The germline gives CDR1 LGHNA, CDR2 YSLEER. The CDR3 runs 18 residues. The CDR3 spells CASSQEAVGTAVTYEQYF. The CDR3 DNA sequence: TGCGCCAGCAGCCAAGAAGCGGTAGGCACTGCGGTAACCTACGAGCAGTACTTC.

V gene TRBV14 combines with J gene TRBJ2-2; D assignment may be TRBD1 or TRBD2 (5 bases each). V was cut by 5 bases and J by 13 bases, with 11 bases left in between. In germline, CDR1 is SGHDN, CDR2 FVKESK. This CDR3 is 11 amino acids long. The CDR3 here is CASSGGRRLFF. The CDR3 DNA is TGTGCCAGCAGCGGGGGAAGGCGGCTGTTTTTT.

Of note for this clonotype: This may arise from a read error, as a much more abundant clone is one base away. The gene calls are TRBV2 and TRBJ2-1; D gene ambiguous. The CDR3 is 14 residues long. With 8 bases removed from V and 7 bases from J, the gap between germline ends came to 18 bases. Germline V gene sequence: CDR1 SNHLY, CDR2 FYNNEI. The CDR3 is CASGATRSGNEQFF. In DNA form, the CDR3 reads TGTGCCAGCGGTGCCACACGTTCAGGTAATGAGCAGTTCTTC.

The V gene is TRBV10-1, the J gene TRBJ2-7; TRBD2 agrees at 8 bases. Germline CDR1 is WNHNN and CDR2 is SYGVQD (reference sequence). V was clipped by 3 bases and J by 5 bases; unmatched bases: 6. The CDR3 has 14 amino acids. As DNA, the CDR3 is TGCGCCAGCAGTGACCCAGCGGGGGACCACGAGCAGTACTTC. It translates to CASSDPAGDHEQYF.

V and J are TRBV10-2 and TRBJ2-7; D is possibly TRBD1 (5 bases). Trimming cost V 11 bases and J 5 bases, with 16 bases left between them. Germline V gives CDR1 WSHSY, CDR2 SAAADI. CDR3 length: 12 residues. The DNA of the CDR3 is TGCGCCGCTCTAAGGGGTGGCGACGAGCAGTACTTC. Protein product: CAALRGGDEQYF.

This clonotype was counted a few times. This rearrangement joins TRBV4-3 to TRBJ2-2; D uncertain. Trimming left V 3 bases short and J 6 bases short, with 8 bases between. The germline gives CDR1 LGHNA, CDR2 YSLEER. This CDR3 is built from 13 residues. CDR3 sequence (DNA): TGCGCCAGCAGCCAGCCATATGCCGGGGAGCTGTTTTTT. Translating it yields CASSQPYAGELFF.

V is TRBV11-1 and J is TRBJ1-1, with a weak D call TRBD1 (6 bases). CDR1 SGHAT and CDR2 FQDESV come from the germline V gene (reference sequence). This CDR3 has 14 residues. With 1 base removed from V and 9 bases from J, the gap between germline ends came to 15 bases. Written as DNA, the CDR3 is TGTGCCAGCAGCTTAGTTGACACAGGGCCCAAAGCTTTCTTT. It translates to CASSLVDTGPKAFF.

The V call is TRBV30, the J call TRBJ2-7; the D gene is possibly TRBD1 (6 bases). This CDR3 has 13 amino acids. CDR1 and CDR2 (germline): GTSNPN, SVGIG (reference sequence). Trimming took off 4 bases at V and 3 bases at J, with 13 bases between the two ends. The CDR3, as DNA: TGTGCCTGGACTCAGGGGATGGGCTACGAGCAGTACTTC. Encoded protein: CAWTQGMGYEQYF.

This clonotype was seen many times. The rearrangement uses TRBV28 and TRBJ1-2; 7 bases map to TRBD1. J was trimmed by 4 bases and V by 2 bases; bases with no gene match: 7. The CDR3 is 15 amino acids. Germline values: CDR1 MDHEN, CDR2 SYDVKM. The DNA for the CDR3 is TGTGCCAGCAGTTTAGTGACAGGGCCCTTCTATGGCTACACCTTC. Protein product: CASSLVTGPFYGYTF.

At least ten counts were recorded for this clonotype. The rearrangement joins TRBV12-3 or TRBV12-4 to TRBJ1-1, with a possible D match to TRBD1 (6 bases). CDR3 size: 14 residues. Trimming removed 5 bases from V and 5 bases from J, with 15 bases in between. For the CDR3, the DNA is TGTGCCAGCAGTGCCTCAGGGGCGGGAACTGAAGCTTTCTTT. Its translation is CASSASGAGTEAFF.

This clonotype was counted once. The CDR3 loop reads CASSQASSAQPNEQFF. The CDR3 nucleotides read TGCGCCAGCAGCCAAGCTTCTAGCGCCCAGCCCAATGAGCAGTTCTTC. This chain links TRBV4-3 with TRBJ2-1; perhaps TRBD2 as D (6 bases). This CDR3 comprises 16 residues. V lost 1 base and J lost 6, with 16 bases in between. CDR1 is LGHNA, CDR2 YSLEER, per germline.

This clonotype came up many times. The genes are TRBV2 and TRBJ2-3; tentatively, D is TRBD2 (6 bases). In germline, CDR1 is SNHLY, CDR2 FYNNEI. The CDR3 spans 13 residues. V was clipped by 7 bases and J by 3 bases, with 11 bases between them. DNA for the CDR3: TGTGCCAGCACGGGCGGGGAGACAGATACGCAGTATTTT. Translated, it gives CASTGGETDTQYF.

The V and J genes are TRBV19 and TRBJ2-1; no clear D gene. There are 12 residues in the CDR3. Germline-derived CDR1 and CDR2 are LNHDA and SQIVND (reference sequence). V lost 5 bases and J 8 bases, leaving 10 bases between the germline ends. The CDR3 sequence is CASSSHFDEQFF. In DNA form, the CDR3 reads TGTGCCAGTAGTTCTCACTTCGATGAGCAGTTCTTC.